These 20 T cell receptor beta chains came from one sample sequenced in a study of blood T cell repertoires in COVID-19. Repertoires were generated with immunoSEQ multiplex PCR, while TCRdb's copy carries only in-frame clones and drops some. The top ten clones hold approximately 5.8% of a sample with under 110,000 clones, around 92% of them seen once. The specimen sequenced was peripheral blood. These TCRs come from a man aged 50-59 years with active COVID-19.

CDR3 protein: CASSTPEGGRQPQHF. The CDR3 DNA reads as TGTGCCAGTAGTACCCCCGAAGGGGGACGTCAGCCCCAGCATTTT. The chain combines TRBV19 with TRBJ1-5; the D gene is possibly TRBD1 (6 bases). V was shortened by 4 bases and J by 6 bases, with 16 bases between the two germline ends. CDR1 and CDR2 from the germline V gene are LNHDA and SQIVND (reference sequence). The CDR3 covers 15 residues.

The rearrangement links TRBV5-1 to TRBJ2-5; TRBD2 aligns across 8 bases. Germline V CDR1 and CDR2: SGHRS, YFSETQ. Germline trimming cut 0 bases from V and 5 bases from J; bases unmatched to any gene: 6. This CDR3 spans 15 amino acids. CDR3 region: CASSLEAGVRETQYF. For the CDR3, the DNA is TGCGCCAGCAGCTTGGAAGCGGGAGTTCGGGAGACCCAGTACTTC.

The DNA for the CDR3 is TGTGCCAGCAGTCCGGGGGGGCTTTTTAATTCACCCCTCCACTTT. This sequence encodes CASSPGGLFNSPLHF. The V call is TRBV6-5, the J call TRBJ1-6, with a possible D match to TRBD1 (6 bases). Trimming pared 5 bases from V and 6 bases from J, leaving 14 bases between. Looked up from germline, CDR1 is MNHEY and CDR2 is SVGAGI. This CDR3 is 15 amino acids long.

This chain joins TRBV11-3 and TRBJ1-1, with D tentatively TRBD1 (5 bases). The CDR3 consists of 13 residues. The germline gives CDR1 SGHNT, CDR2 YENEEA. Deletions cut 6 bases from V and 3 bases from J, with 11 bases between. CDR3: CASSIDSDTEAFF. The CDR3 DNA reads as TGTGCCAGCAGTATCGACAGCGACACTGAAGCTTTCTTT.

The chain joins TRBV6-5 to TRBJ1-1, with a possible D match to TRBD1 (6 bases). The CDR3 sequence is 13 residues long. Trimming took 6 bases from V and 4 from J, leaving 12 bases between them. Germline values: CDR1 MNHEY, CDR2 SVGAGI. CDR3 in DNA: TGTGCCAGCAGCCTAACAGGGATCACTGAAGCTTTCTTT. Translating it yields CASSLTGITEAFF.

V usage is TRBV3-1 (or the pseudogene TRBV3-2) and J usage is TRBJ1-1; weak D call: TRBD1 (5 bases). V gave up 4 bases and J gave up 2 bases, with 11 bases separating them. The CDR3 consists of 14 residues. From germline, CDR1 is LGHDT and CDR2 YNNKEL (reference sequence). The CDR3 nucleotides read TGTGCCAGCAGCCCGGACACAGACAACACTGAAGCTTTCTTT. This codes for CASSPDTDNTEAFF.

The chain uses TRBV28 and TRBJ2-3, with 11 bases identical to TRBD2. This CDR3 region has 16 residues. V gave up 5 bases and J gave up 7 bases; unmatched junction bases: 11. Per the germline V gene, CDR1 is MDHEN and CDR2 is SYDVKM. CDR3 DNA: TGTGCCAGCAGTCCGGAGACTAGCGGGATAAGGAATACGCAGTATTTT. As protein: CASSPETSGIRNTQYF. Full variable domain (remainder filled in from reference TRBV28 and TRBJ2-3): DVKVTQSSRYLVKRTGEKVFLECVQDMDHENMFWYRQDPGLGLRLIYFSYDVKMKEKGDIPEGYSVSREKKERFSLILESASTNQTSMYLCASSPETSGIRNTQYFGPGTRLTVL.

This rearrangement joins TRBV18 to TRBJ1-1; the D is unclear. From germline, CDR1 is KGHSH and CDR2 LQKENI. Trimming took off 3 bases at V and 3 bases at J, with 11 bases between the two ends. The CDR3 has 14 residues. The CDR3 region has the DNA TGTGCCAGCTCACCGCTGGGGAGCGACACTGAAGCTTTCTTT. Its protein is CASSPLGSDTEAFF.

This chain connects TRBV2 to TRBJ1-4, with D possibly being TRBD1 (6 bases). In germline, CDR1 is SNHLY, CDR2 FYNNEI. Deletions cut 7 bases from V and 4 bases from J, with 10 bases between. This CDR3 has 13 amino acids. Here the CDR3 reads CASNRQVNEKLFF. The CDR3 DNA sequence: TGTGCCAGCAACCGACAGGTTAATGAAAAACTGTTTTTT.

The chain joins TRBV4-2 to TRBJ2-4, with D perhaps matching TRBD2 (5 bases). Germline CDR1 and CDR2: LGHNA and YNFKEQ. CDR3 length: 16 residues. Trimming cost V 0 bases and J 3 bases, with 12 bases left between them. CDR3 protein: CASSQERGVRKNIQYF. Written as DNA, the CDR3 is TGTGCCAGCAGCCAAGAACGGGGAGTCCGCAAAAACATTCAGTACTTC.

A single count supports this clone. CDR3 DNA sequence: TGTGCCAGCAGCTTGGGCCACTATGAGCAGTTCTTC. Translating gives CASSLGHYEQFF. The rearrangement uses TRBV5-8 and TRBJ2-1; D is uncertain. Trimming took 0 bases from V and 8 from J, leaving 6 bases between them. This CDR3 region has 12 residues. The germline CDR1 and CDR2 sequences are SGHTS and YDEGEE.

J is TRBJ1-4 and V is TRBV28; 8 bases map to TRBD1. The CDR3 has 13 residues. V shed 11 bases and J 5 bases; nucleotides not matched to a gene: 7. Germline V gene lookup returns CDR1 MDHEN and CDR2 SYDVKM. The chain's CDR3 is CAAGQGSNEKLFF. The CDR3 bases are TGTGCCGCAGGACAGGGCTCAAATGAAAAACTGTTTTTT.

This chain links TRBV10-3 with TRBJ2-7; 8 bases map to TRBD2. Trimming took 6 bases from V and 2 from J; bases not matched to a gene: 12. This CDR3 is built from 16 residues. CDR1 is ENHRY and CDR2 is SYGVKD in the germline V gene. CDR3 sequence reads: CAIRGGTGLATYEQYF. The CDR3 bases are TGTGCCATCAGGGGGGGTACCGGACTAGCCACCTACGAGCAGTACTTC.

Only one count was recorded for this clone. The chain couples TRBV11-2 to TRBJ1-1; maybe TRBD1 (5 bases). The CDR3 extends over 13 amino acids. Germline V gives CDR1 SGHAT, CDR2 FQNNGV. V was cut by 5 bases and J by 1 base, with 8 bases left in between. For the CDR3, the DNA is TGTGCCAGCAGCCAAGACAGGAACACTGAAGCTTTCTTT. Its protein is CASSQDRNTEAFF.

This chain links TRBV19 with TRBJ1-5, with a tentative D call TRBD1 (6 bases). Germline CDR1 reads LNHDA; CDR2 reads SQIVND (reference sequence). The CDR3 loop spans 14 amino acids. Trimming took 6 bases from V and 4 from J, leaving 13 bases between them. The CDR3 sequence is CASRFGTKNQPQHF. The CDR3 DNA follows: TGTGCCAGTAGATTTGGGACAAAGAATCAGCCCCAGCATTTT. The full variable domain, completed using reference TRBV19 and TRBJ1-5, is DGGITQSPKYLFRKEGQNVTLSCEQNLNHDAMYWYRQDPGQGLRLIYYSQIVNDFQKGDIAEGYSVSREKKESFPLTVTSAQKNPTAFYLCASRFGTKNQPQHFGDGTRLSIL.

This chain uses TRBV27 with TRBJ2-1; 15 nucleotides line up with TRBD2. Germline lookup yields CDR1 MNHEY and CDR2 SMNVEV (reference sequence). The CDR3 is made up of 16 amino acids. The junction had 5 bases not matched to a gene; V was cut back by 5 bases and J by 6 bases. CDR3 in amino acids: CASSPRGLAGGNEQFF. CDR3 in DNA: TGTGCCAGCAGTCCACGGGGACTAGCGGGAGGCAATGAGCAGTTCTTC.

The J gene is TRBJ1-2, the V gene TRBV4-2, with 11 positions matching TRBD1. J gave up 5 bases and V 1 base, and 12 bases lay outside the gene matches. The germline V gene has CDR1 LGHNA and CDR2 YNFKEQ. The CDR3 loop spans 18 amino acids. The CDR3 nucleotides are TGTGCCAGCAGCCAAGGATCCTCCGGGACAGGGGGGTTTTATGGCTACACCTTC. It encodes CASSQGSSGTGGFYGYTF.

The chain recombines TRBV27 with TRBJ2-7; 7 nucleotides line up with TRBD2. The CDR3 sequence is 15 residues long. The junction had 13 bases not matched to a gene; V was cut back by 5 bases and J by 6 bases. The V gene's germline CDR1 is MNHEY and CDR2 SMNVEV (reference sequence). The CDR3 DNA follows: TGTGCCAGCAGTCCAAGGGGAGGGTCTGTTCTCGAGCAGTACTTC. This encodes CASSPRGGSVLEQYF.

The chain employs TRBV28 and TRBJ2-1, with 7 bases lining up with TRBD2. This CDR3 spans 13 amino acids. Germline CDR1 and CDR2: MDHEN and SYDVKM. The V segment lost 8 bases and the J segment 7 bases; nucleotides outside the gene matches: 8. The CDR3 coding sequence is TGTGCCAGCCCGCTAGTCGGGAGGAATGAGCAGTTCTTC. The encoded protein is CASPLVGRNEQFF. The full variable domain, in which reference TRBV28 and TRBJ2-1 provide the parts outside the CDR3, is DVKVTQSSRYLVKRTGEKVFLECVQDMDHENMFWYRQDPGLGLRLIYFSYDVKMKEKGDIPEGYSVSREKKERFSLILESASTNQTSMYLCASPLVGRNEQFFGPGTRLTVL.

The chain is built from TRBV7-9 and TRBJ1-2; 9 bases map to TRBD1. Germline V gives CDR1 SEHNR, CDR2 FQNEAQ (reference sequence). Trimming removed 5 bases from V and 8 bases from J; junction bases left unmatched: 9. The CDR3 is made up of 14 amino acids. The CDR3 protein is CASSQGGTGKGYTF. In nucleotides, the CDR3 is TGTGCCAGCAGCCAAGGAGGGACAGGGAAAGGCTACACCTTC.